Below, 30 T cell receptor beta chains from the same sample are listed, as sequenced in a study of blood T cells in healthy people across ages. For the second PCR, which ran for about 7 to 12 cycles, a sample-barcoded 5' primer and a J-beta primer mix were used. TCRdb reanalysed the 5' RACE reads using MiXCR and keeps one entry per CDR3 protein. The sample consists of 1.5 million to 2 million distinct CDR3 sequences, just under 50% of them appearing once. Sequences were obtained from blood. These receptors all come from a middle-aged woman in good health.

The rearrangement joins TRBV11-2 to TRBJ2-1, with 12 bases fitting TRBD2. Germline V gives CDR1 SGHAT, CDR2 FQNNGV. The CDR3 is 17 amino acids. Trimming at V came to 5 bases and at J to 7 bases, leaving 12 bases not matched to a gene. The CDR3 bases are TGTGCCAGCAGCCTCCGGACTAGCGGGGTGGTTGGGAATGAGCAGTTCTTC. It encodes CASSLRTSGVVGNEQFF.

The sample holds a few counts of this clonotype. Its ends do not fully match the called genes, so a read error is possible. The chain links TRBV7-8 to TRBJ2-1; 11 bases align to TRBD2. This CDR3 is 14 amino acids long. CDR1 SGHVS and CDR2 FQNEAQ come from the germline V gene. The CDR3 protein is CASSGLAGSNEQFF. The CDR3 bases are TGCGCCAGCAGCGGACTAGCGGGCTCAAATGAGCAGTTCTTC.

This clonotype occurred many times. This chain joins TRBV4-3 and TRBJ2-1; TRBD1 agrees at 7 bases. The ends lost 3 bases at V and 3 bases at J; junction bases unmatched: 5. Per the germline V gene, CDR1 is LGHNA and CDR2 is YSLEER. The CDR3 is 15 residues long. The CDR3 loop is CASSHARDSYNEQFF. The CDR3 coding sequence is TGCGCCAGCAGCCACGCCAGGGACAGCTACAATGAGCAGTTCTTC.

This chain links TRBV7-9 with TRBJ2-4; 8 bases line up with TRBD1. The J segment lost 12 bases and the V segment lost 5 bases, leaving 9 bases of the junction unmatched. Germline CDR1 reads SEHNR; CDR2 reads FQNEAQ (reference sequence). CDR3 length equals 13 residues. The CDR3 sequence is CASSPPGTGPQYF. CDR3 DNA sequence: TGTGCCAGCAGCCCCCCCGGGACAGGTCCTCAGTACTTC.

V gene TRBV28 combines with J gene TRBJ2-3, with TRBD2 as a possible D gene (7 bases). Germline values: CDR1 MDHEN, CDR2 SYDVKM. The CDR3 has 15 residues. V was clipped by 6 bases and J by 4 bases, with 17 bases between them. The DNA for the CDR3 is TGTGCCAGCAGGGATCCTAGGGGGGGGTCAGATACGCAGTATTTT. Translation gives CASRDPRGGSDTQYF.

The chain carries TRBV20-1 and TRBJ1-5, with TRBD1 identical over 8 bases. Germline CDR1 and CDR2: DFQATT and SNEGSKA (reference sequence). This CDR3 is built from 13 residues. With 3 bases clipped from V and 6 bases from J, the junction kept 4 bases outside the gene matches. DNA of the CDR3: TGCAGTGCTAGGGACAGGGACGGTCAGCCCCAGCATTTT. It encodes CSARDRDGQPQHF.

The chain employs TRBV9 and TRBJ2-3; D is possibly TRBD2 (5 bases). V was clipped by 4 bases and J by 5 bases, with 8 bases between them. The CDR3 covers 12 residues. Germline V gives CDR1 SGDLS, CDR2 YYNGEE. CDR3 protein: CASSHSEDTQYF. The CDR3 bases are TGTGCCAGCAGCCATAGCGAAGATACGCAGTATTTT.

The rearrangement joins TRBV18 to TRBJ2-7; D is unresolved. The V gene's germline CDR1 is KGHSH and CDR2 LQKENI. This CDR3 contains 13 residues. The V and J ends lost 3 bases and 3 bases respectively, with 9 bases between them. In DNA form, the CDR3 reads TGTGCCAGCTCACCCCTGGACGTCTACGAGCAGTACTTC. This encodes CASSPLDVYEQYF.

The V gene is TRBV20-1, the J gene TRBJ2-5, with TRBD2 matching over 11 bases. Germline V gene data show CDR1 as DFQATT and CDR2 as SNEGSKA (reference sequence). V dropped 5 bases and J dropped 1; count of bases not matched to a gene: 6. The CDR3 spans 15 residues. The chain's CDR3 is CSAGETSGVQETQYF. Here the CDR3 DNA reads TGCAGTGCTGGTGAGACTAGCGGGGTCCAAGAGACCCAGTACTTC.

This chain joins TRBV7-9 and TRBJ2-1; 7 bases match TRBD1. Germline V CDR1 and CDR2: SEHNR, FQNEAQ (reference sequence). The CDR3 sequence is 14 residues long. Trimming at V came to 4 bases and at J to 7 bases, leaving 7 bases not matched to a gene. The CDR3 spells CASSYRQTGNEQFF. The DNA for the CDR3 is TGTGCCAGCAGCTACCGACAGACAGGGAATGAGCAGTTCTTC.

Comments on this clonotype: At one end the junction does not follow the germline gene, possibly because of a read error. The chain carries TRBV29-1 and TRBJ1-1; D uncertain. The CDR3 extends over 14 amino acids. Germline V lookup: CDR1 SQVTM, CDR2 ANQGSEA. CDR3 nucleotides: TGCAGCGTTGGCAAGGTCGTCCTTTTCACTGGAGCTTTCTTT. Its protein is CSVGKVVLFTGAFF.

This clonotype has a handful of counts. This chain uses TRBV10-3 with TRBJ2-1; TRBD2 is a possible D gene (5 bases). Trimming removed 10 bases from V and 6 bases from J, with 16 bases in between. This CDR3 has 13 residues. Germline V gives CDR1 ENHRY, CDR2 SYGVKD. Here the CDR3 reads CATRLREINEQFF. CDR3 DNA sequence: TGTGCCACCAGGCTTCGGGAAATCAATGAGCAGTTCTTC.

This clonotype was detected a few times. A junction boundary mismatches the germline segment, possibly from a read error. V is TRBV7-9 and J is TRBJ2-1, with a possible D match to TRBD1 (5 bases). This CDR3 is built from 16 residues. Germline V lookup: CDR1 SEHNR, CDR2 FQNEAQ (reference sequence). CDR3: CASSLGAVSSYNEQFF. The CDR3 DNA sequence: TGTGCCAGCAGTTTAGGGGCAGTAAGCTCCTACAATGAGCAGTTCTTC.

The CDR3 DNA follows: TGCAGTACCAGACTAGCGGGGCGACAAGAGACCCAGTTCTTC. This encodes CSTRLAGRQETQFF. The chain joins TRBV20-1 to TRBJ2-5, with 11 bases matching TRBD2. The J call may be mistaken, given a closer DNA end match to TRBJ2-1. Germline V gene sequence: CDR1 DFQATT, CDR2 SNEGSKA (reference sequence). The CDR3 consists of 14 residues.

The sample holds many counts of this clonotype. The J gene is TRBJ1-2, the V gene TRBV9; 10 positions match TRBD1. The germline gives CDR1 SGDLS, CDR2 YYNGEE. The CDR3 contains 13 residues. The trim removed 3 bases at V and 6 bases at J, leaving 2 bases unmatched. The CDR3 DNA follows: TGTGCCAGCAGCGCCGGGACAGGGGATGGCTACACCTTC. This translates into CASSAGTGDGYTF.

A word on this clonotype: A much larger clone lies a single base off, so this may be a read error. The CDR3 here is CASRATGAKNIQYF. The CDR3 nucleotides read TGTGCCAGCAGGGCGACAGGAGCCAAAAACATTCAGTACTTC. The genes are TRBV6-2 or TRBV6-3 and TRBJ2-4; possibly TRBD1 for D (6 bases). This CDR3 comprises 14 residues. The germline gives CDR1 MNHEY, CDR2 SVGEGT. The V end lost 6 bases, the J end lost 0 bases, and 9 bases lay between the germline ends.

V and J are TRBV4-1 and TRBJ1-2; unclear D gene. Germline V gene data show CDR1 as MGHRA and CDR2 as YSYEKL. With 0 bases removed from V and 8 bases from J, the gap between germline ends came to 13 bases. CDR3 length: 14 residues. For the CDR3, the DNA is TGCGCCAGCAGCCAAGATTCAGCCCTATTGGGCTACACCTTC. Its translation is CASSQDSALLGYTF.

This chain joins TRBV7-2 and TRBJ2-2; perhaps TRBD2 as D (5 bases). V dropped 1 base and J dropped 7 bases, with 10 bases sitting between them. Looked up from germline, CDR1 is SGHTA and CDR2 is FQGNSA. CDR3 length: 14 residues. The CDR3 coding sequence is TGTGCCAGCAGCTTAGGTACTAGTCGCGGGGAGCTGTTTTTT. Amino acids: CASSLGTSRGELFF.

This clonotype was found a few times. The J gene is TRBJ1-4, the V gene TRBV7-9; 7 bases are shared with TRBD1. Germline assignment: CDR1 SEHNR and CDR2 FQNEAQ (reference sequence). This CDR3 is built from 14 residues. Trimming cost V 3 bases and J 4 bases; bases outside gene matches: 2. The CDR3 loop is CASSLGQYNEKLFF. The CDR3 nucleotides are TGTGCCAGCAGCTTGGGACAGTATAATGAAAAACTGTTTTTT.

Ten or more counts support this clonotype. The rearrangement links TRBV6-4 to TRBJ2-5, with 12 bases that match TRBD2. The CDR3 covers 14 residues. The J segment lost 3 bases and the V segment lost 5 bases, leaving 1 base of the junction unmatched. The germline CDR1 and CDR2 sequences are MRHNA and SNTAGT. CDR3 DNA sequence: TGTGCCAGCAGTAGACTAGCGGGGGAAGAGACCCAGTACTTC. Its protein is CASSRLAGEETQYF.

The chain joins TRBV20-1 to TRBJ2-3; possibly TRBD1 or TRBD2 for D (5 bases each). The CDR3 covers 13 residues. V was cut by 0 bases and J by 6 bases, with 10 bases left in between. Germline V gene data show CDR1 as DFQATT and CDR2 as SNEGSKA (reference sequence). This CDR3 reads CSARDRWGDTQYF. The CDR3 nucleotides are TGCAGTGCTAGAGATCGCTGGGGGGATACGCAGTATTTT.

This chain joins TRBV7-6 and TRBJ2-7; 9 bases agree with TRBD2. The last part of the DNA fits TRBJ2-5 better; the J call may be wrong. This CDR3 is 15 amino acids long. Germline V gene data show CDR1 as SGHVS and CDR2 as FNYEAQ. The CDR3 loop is CATRGLAGLKETQYF. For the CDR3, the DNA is TGTGCCACACGTGGGCTAGCGGGGTTGAAAGAGACCCAGTACTTC.

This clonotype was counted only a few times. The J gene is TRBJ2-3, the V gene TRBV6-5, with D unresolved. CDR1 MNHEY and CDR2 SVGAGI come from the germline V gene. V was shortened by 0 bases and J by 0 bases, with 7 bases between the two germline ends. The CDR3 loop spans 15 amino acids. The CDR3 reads CASSYSADSTDTQYF. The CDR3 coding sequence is TGTGCCAGCAGTTACTCGGCAGATAGCACAGATACGCAGTATTTT.

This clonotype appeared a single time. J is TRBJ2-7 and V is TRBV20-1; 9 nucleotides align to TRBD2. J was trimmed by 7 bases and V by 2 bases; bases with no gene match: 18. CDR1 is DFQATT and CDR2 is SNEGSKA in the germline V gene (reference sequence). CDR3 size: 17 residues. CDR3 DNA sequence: TGCAGTGCTAGAATCCGCGGTGGCGGGGGGGCACACAATGAGCAGTACTTC. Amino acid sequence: CSARIRGGGGAHNEQYF.

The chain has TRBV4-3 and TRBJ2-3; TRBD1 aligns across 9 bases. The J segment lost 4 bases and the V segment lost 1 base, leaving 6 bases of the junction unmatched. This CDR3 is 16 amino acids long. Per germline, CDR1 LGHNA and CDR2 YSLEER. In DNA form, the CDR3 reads TGCGCCAGCAGCCAAGTAGTGACAGGGGGATCAGATACGCAGTATTTT. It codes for CASSQVVTGGSDTQYF.

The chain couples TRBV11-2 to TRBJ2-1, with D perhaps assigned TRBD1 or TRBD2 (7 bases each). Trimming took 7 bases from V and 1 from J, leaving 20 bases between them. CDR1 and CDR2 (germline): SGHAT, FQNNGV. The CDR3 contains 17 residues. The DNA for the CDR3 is TGTGCCAGCACCCAAGGGGGCACCGGGGGGTCCTACAATGAGCAGTTCTTC. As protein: CASTQGGTGGSYNEQFF.

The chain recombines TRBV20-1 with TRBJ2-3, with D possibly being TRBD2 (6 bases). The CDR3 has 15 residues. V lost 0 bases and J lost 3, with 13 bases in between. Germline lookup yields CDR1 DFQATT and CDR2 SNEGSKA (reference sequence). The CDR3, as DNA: TGCAGTGCTAGAGATCTGGCGGGGTTAACAGATACGCAGTATTTT. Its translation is CSARDLAGLTDTQYF.

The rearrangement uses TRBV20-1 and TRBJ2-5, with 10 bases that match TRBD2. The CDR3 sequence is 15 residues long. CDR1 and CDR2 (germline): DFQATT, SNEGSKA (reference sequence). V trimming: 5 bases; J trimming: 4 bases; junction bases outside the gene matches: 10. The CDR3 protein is CSASKAGGLVETQYF. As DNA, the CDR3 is TGCAGTGCTTCGAAAGCGGGGGGGCTCGTAGAGACCCAGTACTTC.

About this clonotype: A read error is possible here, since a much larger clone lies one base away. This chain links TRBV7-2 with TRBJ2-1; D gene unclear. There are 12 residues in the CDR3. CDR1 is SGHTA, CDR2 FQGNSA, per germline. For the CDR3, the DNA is TGTGTCAGCAGCTTAGACATAGGTGAGCAGTTCTTC. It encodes CVSSLDIGEQFF.

The CDR3 DNA is TGTGCCAGCAGCCCGGAAGGCCAGGGGGGAAAGTATGGCTACACCTTC. Protein: CASSPEGQGGKYGYTF. The chain joins TRBV4-2 to TRBJ1-2; 7 positions agree with TRBD1. Germline CDR1 reads LGHNA; CDR2 reads YNFKEQ. The CDR3 extends over 16 amino acids. V gave up 4 bases and J gave up 5 bases; unmatched junction bases: 13.